This T cell receptor beta chain is drawn from a study of CD8 T cells in Susac syndrome (dated by TCRdb to between 2018 and 2020). Background for the entire study: Repertoire sequencing was used to test whether CD8+ T cell activation and differentiation in Susac syndrome was antigen driven.

About this clonotype: Its target antigen remains unknown. Base qualities are missing; no much larger clone stands one base away.

The cysteine opens and the phenylalanine closes a CDR3 of 13 amino acids. Kept here is only the CDR3 DNA, which spans 39 bases and is read in frame from base 1. The germline V gene (reference sequence) yields DFQATT for CDR1 and SNEGSKA for CDR2. The junction shows trimming of 3 bases on V and 8 bases on J, plus 14 bases between the germline ends. High-throughput TCR beta sequencing profiled peripheral blood CD8+ and CD4+ T cells from healthy donors, Susac syndrome patients and multiple sclerosis patients. The multiple sclerosis controls were treatment-naive patients whose relapsing-remitting disease, either stable or active, fulfilled the revised McDonald criteria. Bulk CD8+ and CD4+ T cells were purified magnetically by negative isolation, whereas CD8+ TEMRA cells were enriched by FACS. Blood was drawn into EDTA tubes, processed within 24 hours, and PBMCs were isolated by density gradient centrifugation. PBMCs intended for TCR sequencing were frozen in liquid nitrogen and were later thawed in a 37 degrees C water bath. A purity of at least 90% was achieved for sorted or isolated CD4+, CD8+ and CD8+ TEMRA cells.

On the study overall, not on this receptor specifically: The number of individuals in the TCR sequencing and HLA analysis was recognized as being relatively small.

RNA was extracted with the RNeasy kit and about 0.5 to 1 ug was reverse transcribed using random hexamers. TCR beta CDR3 regions were amplified with the immunoSEQ multiplex PCR assay covering 54 Vbeta and 13 Jbeta segments. PCR amplification bias was corrected using a synthetic template baseline for primer optimization and computational correction. From the authors' description of their analysis: Reads were assigned to V, D and J genes according to IMGT and analyzed in immunoSEQ Analyzer, with only productive sequences retained. To calculate clonality, Shannon entropy was normalized by log2 of the number of productive unique sequences and then subtracted from one. For each patient and control, public and private clones were evaluated among the 100 most prevalent clones. Susac-specific clones were defined as absent from healthy and MS cohorts, 850 to 1,300 published viral clones and other ImmuneACCESS disease sequences. In-frame beta chains were kept once TCRdb had trimmed the public reads at Q25 with fastp and called clones with MiXCR. Each entry is one CDR3 protein sequence, shown with its most common DNA and genes. TCRdb's processing, not the authors' own work, is the source of the V and J calls. For this sample there are about 200,000 distinct CDR3 sequences; about 95% appear just once. 0.085% to 0.095% of the sample comes from the top ten.

The TCR originated in a human donor with multiple sclerosis. The chain links TRBV20-1 with TRBJ1-3; there is no confident call for the D gene. Input material: CD4+ T cells from PBMCs. The DNA is TGCAGTGCTAGCGGGCAGCTGGCAGACACCATATATTTT. Translated, it gives CSASGQLADTIYF.